This passage covers 14 T cell receptor beta chains from one sample sequenced in a study of T cells after yellow fever vaccination. TCRdb recomputed calls from the 5' RACE reads with MiXCR, one row per CDR3 protein. The sample includes hundreds of thousands of distinct CDR3 sequences, 5.2% seen only once; the top ten take 3% to 4%. The specimen comprised CD4+ T cells sorted from PBMCs, sampled on the day of the yellow fever booster vaccination. The receptors originated from a man younger than 35 who received the YFV17D yellow fever vaccine.

This clonotype was picked up a small number of times. The rearrangement joins TRBV14 to TRBJ1-2; tentative D call: TRBD1 (5 bases). V lost 5 bases to trimming and J lost 7 bases, with 17 bases between them. The CDR3 sequence is 14 residues long. Per germline, CDR1 SGHDN and CDR2 FVKESK. The CDR3 DNA reads TGTGCCAGCAGCTTCCGTGGGGGGGAGTCTGGCTACACCTTC. This translates into CASSFRGGESGYTF.

This clonotype showed up just a few times. The rearrangement links TRBV7-9 to TRBJ2-3; 9 bases fit TRBD2. Trimming cost V 5 bases and J 3 bases; bases outside gene matches: 9. The CDR3 runs to 16 residues. Germline CDR1 is SEHNR and CDR2 is FQNEAQ (reference sequence). The CDR3 region is CASSHRLAVETDTQYF. DNA for the CDR3: TGTGCCAGCAGCCACCGACTAGCGGTGGAGACAGATACGCAGTATTTT.

This clonotype came up a few times. The chain combines TRBV18 with TRBJ1-4; D unclear. Trimming removed 0 bases at V and 5 bases at J, with 13 bases between. The CDR3 has 16 residues. Per germline, CDR1 KGHSH and CDR2 LQKENI. The CDR3 here is CASSPPDSGWNEKLFF. As DNA, the CDR3 is TGTGCCAGCTCACCACCGGATTCTGGGTGGAATGAAAAACTGTTTTTT.

V gene TRBV20-1 combines with J gene TRBJ1-1; D remains unclear. The CDR3 is 15 residues long. CDR1 is DFQATT, CDR2 SNEGSKA, per germline (reference sequence). Trimming removed 0 bases at V and 4 bases at J, with 15 bases between. The CDR3 DNA is TGCAGTGCTAGAGATGCTCGGAAGTCGCGCACTGAAGCTTTCTTT. Its protein product is CSARDARKSRTEAFF.

This clonotype has a handful of counts. This chain links TRBV5-1 with TRBJ2-1; 10 bases line up with TRBD2. With V trimmed by 5 bases and J by 2 bases, 4 bases remained unmatched. CDR3 size: 15 residues. The germline V gene has CDR1 SGHRS and CDR2 YFSETQ. This chain's CDR3 is CASRPAGGTYNEQFF. The CDR3 DNA follows: TGCGCCAGCAGACCAGCGGGGGGGACCTACAATGAGCAGTTCTTC.

Many counts were recorded for this clonotype. V is TRBV12-3 or TRBV12-4 and J is TRBJ1-4; tentative D call: TRBD1 (5 bases). The CDR3 loop spans 14 amino acids. Trimming removed 5 bases from V and 8 bases from J, with 15 bases in between. The CDR3 here is CASSQVGVMEKLFF. The CDR3 DNA follows: TGTGCCAGCAGTCAAGTAGGGGTTATGGAAAAACTGTTTTTT.

This clonotype was recorded at least ten times. J is TRBJ1-5 and V is TRBV6-2 or TRBV6-3; possibly TRBD1 for D (6 bases). Germline V gene lookup returns CDR1 MNHEY and CDR2 SVGEGT. V was trimmed by 4 bases and J by 5 bases, leaving 9 bases between them. The CDR3 is 13 residues long. In DNA form, the CDR3 reads TGTGCCAGCAGTTGGACAGACCATCAGCCCCAGCATTTT. Translating it yields CASSWTDHQPQHF.

This clonotype was found many times. The chain has TRBV16 and TRBJ2-4; 8 positions agree with TRBD1. The germline V gene has CDR1 KGHSY and CDR2 FQNENV. This CDR3 spans 15 amino acids. The trim removed 3 bases at V and 6 bases at J, leaving 7 bases unmatched. For the CDR3, the DNA is TGTGCCAGCAGCCACGGGACAGGAGCTTTAAACATTCAGTACTTC. This encodes CASSHGTGALNIQYF.

There are many counts of this clonotype. The V call is TRBV20-1, the J call TRBJ2-4; D gene unclear. The CDR3 sequence is 14 residues long. V was cut by 0 bases and J by 0 bases, with 6 bases left in between. CDR1 and CDR2 from the germline V gene are DFQATT and SNEGSKA (reference sequence). This chain's CDR3 is CSARDALAKNIQYF. For the CDR3, the DNA is TGCAGTGCTAGAGATGCGTTAGCCAAAAACATTCAGTACTTC.

This chain uses TRBV6-1 with TRBJ2-5; D is perhaps TRBD1 (6 bases). Germline loops: CDR1 MNHNS, CDR2 SASEGT. V lost 3 bases and J lost 1, with 15 bases in between. This CDR3 region has 16 residues. The CDR3 loop reads CASSDRTGTTQETQYF. As DNA, the CDR3 is TGTGCCAGCAGTGATCGAACCGGGACAACCCAAGAGACCCAGTACTTC.

The table lists this clonotype with a few counts. The chain combines TRBV20-1 with TRBJ2-1; no clear D. The CDR3 length is 14 residues. The V and J ends lost 3 bases and 5 bases respectively, with 14 bases between them. CDR1 is DFQATT and CDR2 is SNEGSKA in the germline V gene (reference sequence). The CDR3 DNA reads as TGCAGTGCTAGGTGGGGTCTCCGCCACAATGAGCAGTTCTTC. Translation gives CSARWGLRHNEQFF.

This clonotype was seen a few times. CDR3 amino acids: CASRVTSLGQETQYF. Here the CDR3 DNA reads TGCGCCAGCAGGGTGACTAGTTTGGGACAAGAGACCCAGTACTTC. The V and J genes are TRBV10-2 and TRBJ2-5; D perhaps matches TRBD2 (6 bases). The germline CDR1 and CDR2 sequences are WSHSY and SAAADI. Trimming cost V 6 bases and J 2 bases, with 16 bases left between them. The CDR3 spans 15 residues.

This clonotype showed up many times. The chain links TRBV29-1 to TRBJ2-3, with D possibly matching TRBD1 (6 bases). Germline V lookup: CDR1 SQVTM, CDR2 ANQGSEA. The CDR3 extends over 12 amino acids. V lost 7 bases and J 0 bases, leaving 8 bases between the germline ends. CDR3 bases: TGCAGCGGGACAGATAGCACAGATACGCAGTATTTT. Its protein is CSGTDSTDTQYF.

This clonotype was seen a few times. The chain couples TRBV7-7 to TRBJ2-7; 7 positions agree with TRBD1. Per germline, CDR1 SSHAT and CDR2 FNYEAQ (reference sequence). The CDR3 extends over 13 amino acids. Germline trimming cut 3 bases from V and 4 bases from J; bases unmatched to any gene: 3. The CDR3 DNA reads TGTGCCAGCAGCTTCGGGACAGCTTACGAGCAGTACTTC. Translating it yields CASSFGTAYEQYF.